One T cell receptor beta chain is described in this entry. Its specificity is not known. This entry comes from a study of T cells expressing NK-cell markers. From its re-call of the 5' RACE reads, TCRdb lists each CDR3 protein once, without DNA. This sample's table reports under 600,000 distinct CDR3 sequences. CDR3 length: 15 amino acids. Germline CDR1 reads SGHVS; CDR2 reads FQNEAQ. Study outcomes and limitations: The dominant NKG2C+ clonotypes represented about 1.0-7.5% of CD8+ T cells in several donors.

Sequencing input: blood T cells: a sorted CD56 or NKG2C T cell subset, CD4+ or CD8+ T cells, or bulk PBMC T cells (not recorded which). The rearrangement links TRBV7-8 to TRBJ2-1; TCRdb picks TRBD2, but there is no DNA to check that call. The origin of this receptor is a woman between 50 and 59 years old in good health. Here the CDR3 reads CASSLKLAGLNEQFF. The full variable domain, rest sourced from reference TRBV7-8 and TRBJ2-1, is GAGVSQSPRYKVAKRGQDVALRCDPISGHVSLFWYQQALGQGPEFLTYFQNEAQLDKSGLPSDRFFAERPEGSVSTLKIQRTQQEDSAVYLCASSLKLAGLNEQFFGPGTRLTVL.